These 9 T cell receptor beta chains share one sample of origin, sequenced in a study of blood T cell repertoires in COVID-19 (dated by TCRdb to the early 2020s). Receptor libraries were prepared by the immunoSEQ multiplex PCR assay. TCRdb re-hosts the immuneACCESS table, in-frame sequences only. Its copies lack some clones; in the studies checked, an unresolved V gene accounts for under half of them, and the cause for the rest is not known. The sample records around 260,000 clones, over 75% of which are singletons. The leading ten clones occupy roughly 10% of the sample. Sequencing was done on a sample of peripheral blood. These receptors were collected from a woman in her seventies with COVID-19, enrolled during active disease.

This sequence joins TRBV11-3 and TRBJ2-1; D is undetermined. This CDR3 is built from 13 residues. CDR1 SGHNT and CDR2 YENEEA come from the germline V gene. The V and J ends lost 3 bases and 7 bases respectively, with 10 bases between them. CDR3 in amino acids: CASSLAEANEQFF. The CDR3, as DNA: TGTGCCAGCAGCTTGGCAGAGGCGAATGAGCAGTTCTTC.

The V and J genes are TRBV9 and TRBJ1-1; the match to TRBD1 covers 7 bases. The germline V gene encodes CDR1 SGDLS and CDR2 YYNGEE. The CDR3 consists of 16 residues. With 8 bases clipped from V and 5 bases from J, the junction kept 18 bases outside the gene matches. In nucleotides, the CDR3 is TGTGCCAGTGGCTTCCTTGACAGGGTCGGTGGTACTGAAGCTTTCTTT. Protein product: CASGFLDRVGGTEAFF.

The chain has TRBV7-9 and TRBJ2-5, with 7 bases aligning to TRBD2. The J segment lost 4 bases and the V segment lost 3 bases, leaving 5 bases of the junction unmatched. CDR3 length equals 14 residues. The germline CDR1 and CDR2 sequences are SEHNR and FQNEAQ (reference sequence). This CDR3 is CASSFIAGAETQYF. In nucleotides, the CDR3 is TGTGCCAGCAGCTTCATAGCGGGTGCAGAGACCCAGTACTTC. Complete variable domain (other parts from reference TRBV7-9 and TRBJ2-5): DTGVSQNPRHKITKRGQNVTFRCDPISEHNRLYWYRQTLGQGPEFLTYFQNEAQLEKSRLLSDRFSAERPKGSFSTLEIQRTEQGDSAMYLCASSFIAGAETQYFGPGTRLLVL.

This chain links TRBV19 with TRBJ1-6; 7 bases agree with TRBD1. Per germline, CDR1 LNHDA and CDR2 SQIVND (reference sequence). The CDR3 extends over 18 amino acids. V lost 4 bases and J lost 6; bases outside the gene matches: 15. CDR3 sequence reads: CASSTTVLGQATNSPLHF. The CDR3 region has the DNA TGTGCCAGTAGTACAACCGTGTTAGGACAGGCTACTAATTCACCCCTCCACTTT.

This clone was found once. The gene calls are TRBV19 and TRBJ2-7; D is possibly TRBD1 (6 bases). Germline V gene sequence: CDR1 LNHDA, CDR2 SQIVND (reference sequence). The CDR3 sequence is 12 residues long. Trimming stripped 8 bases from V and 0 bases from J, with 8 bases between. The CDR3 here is CASRGGSYEQYF. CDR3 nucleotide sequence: TGTGCCAGTCGAGGGGGCTCCTACGAGCAGTACTTC.

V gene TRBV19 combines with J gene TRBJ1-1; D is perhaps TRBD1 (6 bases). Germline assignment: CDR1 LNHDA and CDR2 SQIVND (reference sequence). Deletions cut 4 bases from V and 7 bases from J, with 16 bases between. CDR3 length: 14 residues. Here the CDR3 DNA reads TGTGCCAGTAGTACCCTCCGGGACATTTTTGAAGCTTTCTTT. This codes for CASSTLRDIFEAFF.

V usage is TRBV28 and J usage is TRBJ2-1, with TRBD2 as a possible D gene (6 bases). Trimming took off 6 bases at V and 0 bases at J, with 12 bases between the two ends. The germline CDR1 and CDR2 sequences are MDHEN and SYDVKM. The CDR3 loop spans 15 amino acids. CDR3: CASRLAARSYNEQFF. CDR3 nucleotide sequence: TGTGCCAGCAGATTAGCGGCCCGCTCCTACAATGAGCAGTTCTTC.

As DNA, the CDR3 is TGTGCCAGCAGTTTATGGGCCGAAGAGACCCAGTACTTC. Its protein is CASSLWAEETQYF. The genes are TRBV27 and TRBJ2-5; D is undetermined. The CDR3 extends over 13 amino acids. The germline V gene has CDR1 MNHEY and CDR2 SMNVEV (reference sequence). V dropped 1 base and J dropped 3 bases, with 6 bases sitting between them.

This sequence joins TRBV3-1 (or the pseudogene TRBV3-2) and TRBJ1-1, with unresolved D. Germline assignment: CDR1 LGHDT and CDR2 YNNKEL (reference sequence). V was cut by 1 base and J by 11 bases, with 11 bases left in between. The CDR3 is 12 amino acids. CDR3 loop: CASSQGGIWAFF. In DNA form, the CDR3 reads TGTGCCAGCAGCCAAGGAGGAATATGGGCTTTCTTT.